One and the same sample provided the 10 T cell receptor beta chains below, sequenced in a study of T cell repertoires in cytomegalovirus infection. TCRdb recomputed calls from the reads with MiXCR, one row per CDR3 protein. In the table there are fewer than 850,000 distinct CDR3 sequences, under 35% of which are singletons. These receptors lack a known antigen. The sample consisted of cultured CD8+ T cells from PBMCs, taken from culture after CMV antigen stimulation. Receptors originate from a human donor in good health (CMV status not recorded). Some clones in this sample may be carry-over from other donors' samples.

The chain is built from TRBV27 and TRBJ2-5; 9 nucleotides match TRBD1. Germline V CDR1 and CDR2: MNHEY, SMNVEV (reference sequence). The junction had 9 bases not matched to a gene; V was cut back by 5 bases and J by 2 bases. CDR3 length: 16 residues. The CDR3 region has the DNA TGTGCCAGCAGTGCTAGGGACAGGGCGAAACAAGAGACCCAGTACTTC. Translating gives CASSARDRAKQETQYF.

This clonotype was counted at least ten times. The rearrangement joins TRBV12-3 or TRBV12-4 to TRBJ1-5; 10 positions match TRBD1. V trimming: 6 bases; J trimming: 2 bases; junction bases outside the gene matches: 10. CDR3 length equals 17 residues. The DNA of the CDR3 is TGTGCCAGCAGAAAACCGGGACAGGGGTTTGGCAATCAGCCCCAGCATTTT. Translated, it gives CASRKPGQGFGNQPQHF.

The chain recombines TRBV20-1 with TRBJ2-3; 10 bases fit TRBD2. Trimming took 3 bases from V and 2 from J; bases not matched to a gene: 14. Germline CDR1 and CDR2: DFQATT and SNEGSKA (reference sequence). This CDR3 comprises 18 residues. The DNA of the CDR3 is TGCAGTGCTAGGCCCAGCGGGGGGGCCATGATCATCACAGATACGCAGTATTTT. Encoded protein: CSARPSGGAMIITDTQYF.

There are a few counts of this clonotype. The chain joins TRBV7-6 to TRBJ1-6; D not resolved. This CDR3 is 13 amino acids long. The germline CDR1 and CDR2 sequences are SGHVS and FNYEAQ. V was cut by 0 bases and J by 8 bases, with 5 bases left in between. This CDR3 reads CASSLAEDSPLHF. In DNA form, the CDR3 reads TGTGCCAGCAGCTTAGCCGAAGATTCACCCCTCCACTTT. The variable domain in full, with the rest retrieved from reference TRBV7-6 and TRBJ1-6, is GAGVSQSPRYKVTKRGQDVALRCDPISGHVSLYWYRQALGQGPEFLTYFNYEAQQDKSGLPNDRFSAERPEGSISTLTIQRTEQRDSAMYRCASSLAEDSPLHFGNGTRLTVT.

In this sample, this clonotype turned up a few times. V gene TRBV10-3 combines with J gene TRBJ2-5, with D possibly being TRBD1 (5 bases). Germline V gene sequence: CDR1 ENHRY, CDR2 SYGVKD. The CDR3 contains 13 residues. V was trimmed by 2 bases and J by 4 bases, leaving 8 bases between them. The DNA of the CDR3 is TGTGCCATCAGTGAGGGGGCAGGAGAGACCCAGTACTTC. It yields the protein CAISEGAGETQYF.

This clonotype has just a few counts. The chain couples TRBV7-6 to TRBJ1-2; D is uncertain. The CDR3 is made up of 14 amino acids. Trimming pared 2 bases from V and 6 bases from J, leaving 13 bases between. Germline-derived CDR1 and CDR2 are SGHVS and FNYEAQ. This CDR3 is CASSLPGTADGYTF. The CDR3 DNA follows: TGTGCCAGCAGCTTACCGGGAACAGCGGATGGCTACACCTTC.

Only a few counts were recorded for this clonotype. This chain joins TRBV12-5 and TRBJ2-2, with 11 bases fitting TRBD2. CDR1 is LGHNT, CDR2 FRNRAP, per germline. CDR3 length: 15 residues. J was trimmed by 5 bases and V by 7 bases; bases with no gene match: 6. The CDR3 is CASALGLAGTGELFF. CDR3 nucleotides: TGTGCTAGTGCCCTAGGACTAGCGGGTACCGGGGAGCTGTTTTTT.

The CDR3 region has the DNA TGCAGTGCTAGCGTGGGAGGGGGGGCCCACGAGCAGTACTTC. Protein: CSASVGGGAHEQYF. This rearrangement joins TRBV20-1 to TRBJ2-7, with D perhaps matching TRBD2 (7 bases). The CDR3 is 14 residues long. Trimming left V 3 bases short and J 5 bases short, with 17 bases between. Germline V gene data show CDR1 as DFQATT and CDR2 as SNEGSKA (reference sequence).

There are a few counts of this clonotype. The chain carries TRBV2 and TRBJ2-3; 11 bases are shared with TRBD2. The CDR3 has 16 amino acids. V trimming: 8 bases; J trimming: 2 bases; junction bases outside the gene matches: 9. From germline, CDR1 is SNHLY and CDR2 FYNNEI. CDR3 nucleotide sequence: TGTGCCAGCGACGAGACTAGCGGGGTGCTCACAGATACGCAGTATTTT. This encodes CASDETSGVLTDTQYF. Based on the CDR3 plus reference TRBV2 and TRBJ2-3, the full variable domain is EPEVTQTPSHQVTQMGQEVILRCVPISNHLYFYWYRQILGQKVEFLVSFYNNEISEKSEIFDDQFSVERPDGSNFTLKIRSTKLEDSAMYFCASDETSGVLTDTQYFGPGTRLTVL.

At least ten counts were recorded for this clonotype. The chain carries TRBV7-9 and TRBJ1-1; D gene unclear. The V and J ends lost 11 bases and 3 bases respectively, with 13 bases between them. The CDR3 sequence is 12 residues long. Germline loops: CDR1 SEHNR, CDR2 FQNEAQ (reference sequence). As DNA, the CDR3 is TGTGCCTCTCAGGTATCCGACACTGAAGCTTTCTTT. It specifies CASQVSDTEAFF.